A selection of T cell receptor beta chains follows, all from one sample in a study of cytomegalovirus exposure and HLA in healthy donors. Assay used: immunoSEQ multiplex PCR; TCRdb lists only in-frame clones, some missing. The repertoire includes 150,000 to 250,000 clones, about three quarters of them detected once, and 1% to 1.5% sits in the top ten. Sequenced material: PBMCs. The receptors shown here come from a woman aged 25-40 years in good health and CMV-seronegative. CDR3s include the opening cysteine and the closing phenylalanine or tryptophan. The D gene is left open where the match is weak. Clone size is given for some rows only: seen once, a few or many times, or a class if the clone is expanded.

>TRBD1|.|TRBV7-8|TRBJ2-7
TGTGCCAGCAGCTTACCTGGGGGGACAGGGCTGTACGAGCAGTACTTC
CASSLPGGTGLYEQYF
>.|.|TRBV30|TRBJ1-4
TGTGCCTGGAGTGTACAGGGCCTAAGGGAAAAACTGTTTTTT
CAWSVQGLREKLFF
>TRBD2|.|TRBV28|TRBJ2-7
TGTGCCAGCAGTTTAGGGACTAGGGACTACGAGCAGTACTTC
CASSLGTRDYEQYF
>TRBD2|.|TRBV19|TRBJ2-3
TGTGCCAGTGGAGTGGTTGGGGGCGGGGGGTTAACAGATACGCAGTATTTT
CASGVVGGGGLTDTQYF
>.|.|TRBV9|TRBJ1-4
TGTGCCAGCAGCGTAGATCGGGGGGGAGGCGAAAAACTGTTTTTT
CASSVDRGGGEKLFF
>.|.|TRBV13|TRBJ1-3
TGTGCCAGCAGCCCCGGGCTCGCGGGCTCTGGAAACACCATATATTTT
CASSPGLAGSGNTIYF
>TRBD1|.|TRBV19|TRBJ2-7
TGTGCCAGTAGTACCCCGGGACAGGGTGACGAGCAGTACTTC
CASSTPGQGDEQYF
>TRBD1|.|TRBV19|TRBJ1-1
TGTGCCAGTATGGGGGGACAGTCTAAGACTGAAGCTTTCTTT
CASMGGQSKTEAFF
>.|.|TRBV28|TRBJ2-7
TGTGCCACCCTACCCCCCGACAGCCGCAGCGAGCAGTACTTC
CATLPPDSRSEQYF
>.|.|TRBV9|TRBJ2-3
TGTGCCAGCAGCGTCTCGGGGTTAGCTGTAGATACGCAGTATTTT
CASSVSGLAVDTQYF
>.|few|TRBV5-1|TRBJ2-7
TGCGCCAGCAGCTTGGGTGTCCCAGGCTACGAGCAGTACTTC
CASSLGVPGYEQYF
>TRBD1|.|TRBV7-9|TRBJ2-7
TGTGCCAGCAGCTACCCCGGGACAGGGGGCAACGAGCAGTACTTC
CASSYPGTGGNEQYF
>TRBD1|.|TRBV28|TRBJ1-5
TGTGCCAGCAGTCAAGCCGGGACAGGGCCAGATCAGCCCCAGCATTTT
CASSQAGTGPDQPQHF
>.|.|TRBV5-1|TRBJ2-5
TGCGCCAGCAGCGCGACGTTCGGGACTGCAGAGACCCAGTACTTC
CASSATFGTAETQYF
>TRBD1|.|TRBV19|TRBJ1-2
TGTGCCAGTAGTACGGACAGGGCCTTGCTCCGTGGCTACACCTTC
CASSTDRALLRGYTF
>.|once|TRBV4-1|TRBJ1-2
TGCGCCAGCAGCCCCTCGCGGGCAGCGAGCTATGGCTACACCTTC
CASSPSRAASYGYTF